Listed below are T cell receptor beta chains from one sample, sequenced in a study of T cells of healthy individuals. MiXCR was run by TCRdb on the 5' RACE reads, yielding one entry per CDR3 protein. Altogether tens of thousands of distinct CDR3 sequences are present, approximately 15% being singletons, with the ten largest covering around 16%. These receptors were taken from a human donor in good health. The CDR3 runs from the conserved cysteine through the conserved F or W. Each record gives: CDR3 DNA, CDR3 protein, clone size, V gene, J gene, D gene. A D gene is named only where the DNA matches it firmly. Size values are once, few and many counts, or a class for expanded clones, and some rows have none.

TGTGCCAGCAGCCGAGGGACTAGCGGGACTTACAATGAGCAGTTCTTC,CASSRGTSGTYNEQFF,many,TRBV3-1,TRBJ2-1,TRBD2
TGCGCCAGCAGCCAAGACCTCTTCGGGCTAGCGGGGGTCGGCGAGCAGTACTTC,CASSQDLFGLAGVGEQYF,few,TRBV4-1,TRBJ2-7,TRBD2
TGCGCCAGCAGCCCCTTTGCCCAGGGGTTGAATGAGCAGTTCTTC,CASSPFAQGLNEQFF,medium-sized,TRBV4-3,TRBJ2-1,-
TGTGCCAGCAGTGTGGACAGGGGAGCTTTCTTT,CASSVDRGAFF,-,TRBV2,TRBJ1-1,TRBD1
TGCGCCAGCAGCCAAGAGAGAGAGGGGGCGGGAGGCTACACCTTC,CASSQEREGAGGYTF,many,TRBV4-3,TRBJ1-2,TRBD1
TGTGCCAGCACTCTGGGGACTGCCTATAGCAATCAGCCCCAGCATTTT,CASTLGTAYSNQPQHF,-,TRBV6-1,TRBJ1-5,-
TGTGCCAGCAGTGAACTTCCCCCCCGGGACAGGCCTGAAGCTTTCTTT,CASSELPPRDRPEAFF,many,TRBV25-1,TRBJ1-1,TRBD1
TGCAGTGCCTCCTTAGGCGGGGAGCTGTTTTTT,CSASLGGELFF,few,TRBV20-1,TRBJ2-2,-
TGTGCCAGCAGTGATGGGACTAGCGGATTCAATGAGCAGTTCTTC,CASSDGTSGFNEQFF,medium-sized,TRBV11-2,TRBJ2-1,TRBD2
TGTGCCAGCAGCTTACTTAGGGGGAAGAATGAGCAGTTCTTC,CASSLLRGKNEQFF,many,TRBV11-2,TRBJ2-1,-
TGTGCCACCAGCAGAGGCAAGGGGGCCTCCGCGCAGTTCTTC,CATSRGKGASAQFF,-,TRBV15,TRBJ2-1,TRBD1
TGCGCCAGCAGCTTGGAACCGCTCGGGGCAGCCCAATCTGAAGCTTTCTTT,CASSLEPLGAAQSEAFF,few,TRBV5-1,TRBJ1-1,-
TGTGCCAGCAGCACGGGACTAGTCGCAGATACGCAGTATTTT,CASSTGLVADTQYF,few,TRBV11-2,TRBJ2-3,TRBD2
TGCGCCAGCAGTGAGGGGCGGACACACAATGAGCAGTTCTTC,CASSEGRTHNEQFF,many,TRBV23-1,TRBJ2-1,-
TGTGCCTGGAGTGGTCTTGGGGGAACTGAAGCTTTCTTT,CAWSGLGGTEAFF,-,TRBV30,TRBJ1-1,-
TGTGCCAGCAGCTTAGACGTGGGGCACACTGAAGCTTTCTTT,CASSLDVGHTEAFF,few,TRBV11-1,TRBJ1-1,-
TGTGCCAGCAGCGTAGCAACAGCGGGAGGGGGGGCCACAGATACGCAGTATTTT,CASSVATAGGGATDTQYF,-,TRBV9,TRBJ2-3,TRBD2
TGCAGTGCTAGGGGGACAGGGGGCTATGGCTACACCTTC,CSARGTGGYGYTF,-,TRBV20-1,TRBJ1-2,TRBD1
TGTGCCAGCAGCGTTCGGACGGGCCCCTACGAGCAGTACTTC,CASSVRTGPYEQYF,few,TRBV5-4,TRBJ2-7,-
TGCAGCGTTGGGGGGGGGGACAATGAGCAGTTCTTC,CSVGGGDNEQFF,many,TRBV29-1,TRBJ2-1,TRBD2
TGTGCCAGCAGTGAACGGGCTCCCTACGAGCAGTACTTC,CASSERAPYEQYF,-,TRBV25-1,TRBJ2-7,-
TGTGCCAGCAGTCCTAGAGGGTTAGCGGGAAGCTCCTACAATGAGCAGTTCTTC,CASSPRGLAGSSYNEQFF,-,TRBV6-2/TRBV6-3,TRBJ2-1,TRBD2
TGCGCCAGCAGTGAGTCCGCTAGCGGGGGGGCCAATGAGCAGTTCTTC,CASSESASGGANEQFF,-,TRBV10-2,TRBJ2-1,TRBD2
TGTGCCAGCAGTGAGATTCTGAGGGGGGAGCAGTTCTTC,CASSEILRGEQFF,many,TRBV2,TRBJ2-1,-
TGCGCCAGCAGCCCGCCCGGGACAGGGAGGAGTACGCAGTATTTT,CASSPPGTGRSTQYF,many,TRBV4-3,TRBJ2-3,TRBD1
TGCAGTGCTAGACAACTAGCCCCGTGGGGGACAGATACGCAGTATTTT,CSARQLAPWGTDTQYF,few,TRBV20-1,TRBJ2-3,-
TGTGCCAGCAGGCAGAGGGACCTGAGGACAGATACGCAGTATTTT,CASRQRDLRTDTQYF,many,TRBV28,TRBJ2-3,-
TGCAGTGTTCCATCTTACGGTGGGTCCTACGAGCAGTACTTC,CSVPSYGGSYEQYF,many,TRBV20-1,TRBJ2-7,-
TGCAGCGGATCAGGGGGCCTTAACACTGAAGCTTTCTTT,CSGSGGLNTEAFF,many,TRBV29-1,TRBJ1-1,TRBD1
TGTGCCTGGAGTGAAGGGGGAGTCAATCAGCCCCAGCATTTT,CAWSEGGVNQPQHF,-,TRBV30,TRBJ1-5,-
TGCGCCAGCAGCGCTTACCGGGATACGGGCTTTCACGAGCAGTACTTC,CASSAYRDTGFHEQYF,many,TRBV5-1,TRBJ2-7,-
TGCGCCAGCAGCTTGGCCGGGCTTGACGGCACTGAAGCTTTCTTT,CASSLAGLDGTEAFF,-,TRBV5-1,TRBJ1-1,-
TGTGCCAGCAGTTCCCCTGCCGGTGAGCAGTTCTTC,CASSSPAGEQFF,-,TRBV12-3/TRBV12-4,TRBJ2-1,-
TGTGCCAGCAGCTTTGGGGGACAGGAAGAAGCTTTCTTT,CASSFGGQEEAFF,-,TRBV5-6,TRBJ1-1,TRBD1
TGTGCCAGCAGCCAAGATCCCCCGGGGGCTGGAAACATTCAGTACTTC,CASSQDPPGAGNIQYF,many,TRBV3-1,TRBJ2-4,-
TGTGCCAGCAGCGTAGGGCAGTCCGACTACACAGATACGCAGTATTTT,CASSVGQSDYTDTQYF,-,TRBV9,TRBJ2-3,-
TGTGCCAACAGGTTAAGCGGCGGGACCTACGAGCAGTACTTC,CANRLSGGTYEQYF,few,TRBV6-5,TRBJ2-7,-
TGTGCCAGCAGCCCTCCTAGCACAGATACGCAGTATTTT,CASSPPSTDTQYF,-,TRBV7-8,TRBJ2-3,-
TGTGCCAGCAGCCAAGAGGGGCAGGCATCCTACGAGCAGTACTTC,CASSQEGQASYEQYF,few,TRBV4-2,TRBJ2-7,-
TGTGCCAGCAGCTTAAAGCACCGACGGCTTCGGGAGACCCAGTACTTC,CASSLKHRRLRETQYF,few,TRBV3-2,TRBJ2-5,-
TGTGCCAGCAGCACCCGACACAGACTCACAGATACGCAGTATTTT,CASSTRHRLTDTQYF,once,TRBV7-3,TRBJ2-3,-
TGCGCCAGCAGCTGGGCTAGCGGGAGGGGCAATGAGCAGTTCTTC,CASSWASGRGNEQFF,many,TRBV5-1,TRBJ2-1,TRBD2
TGTGCCAGCGGATATGGGGCCGGGGAGACCCAGTACTTC,CASGYGAGETQYF,-,TRBV14,TRBJ2-5,-
TGCGCCAGCAGCCAAGATCAGGGAGGTACCGGGGAGCTGTTTTTT,CASSQDQGGTGELFF,few,TRBV4-3,TRBJ2-2,-
TGCAGTGCTGGGGGGGGACAGAGAAACATTCAGTACTTC,CSAGGGQRNIQYF,many,TRBV20-1,TRBJ2-4,-
TGTGCCAGCAGCCCCCGGACAGTCAACAATGAGCAGTTCTTC,CASSPRTVNNEQFF,many,TRBV7-9,TRBJ2-1,-
TGCGCCAGCAGCTCGTCGGGAACGGGGAATGAGCAGTTCTTC,CASSSSGTGNEQFF,few,TRBV5-1,TRBJ2-1,-
TGCGCCAGCAGCCCGGGGACAGGGAACACTGAAGCTTTCTTT,CASSPGTGNTEAFF,many,TRBV5-1,TRBJ1-1,TRBD1
TGTGCCAGCAGTGAATCAGGTAGCCATGGTCGCGAGCAGTACTTC,CASSESGSHGREQYF,many,TRBV2,TRBJ2-7,-
TGTGCCTCCGATGACGGAAAGAACACTGAAGCTTTCTTT,CASDDGKNTEAFF,-,TRBV30,TRBJ1-1,-